Given below is one T cell receptor (beta chain) in context. As yet, its antigen is unknown. Researchers defined stable Graves' hyperthyroidism as no ophthalmopathy progression within 18 months. The CDR3 loop spans 13 amino acids. Between the trimmed V and J ends, which lost 6 bases and 6 bases, there was a span of 15 bases. The data stem from a study of T cells in Graves' hyperthyroidism and ophthalmopathy. Amplification yielded TCR beta CDR3 regions, with RNA transcripts as the source. Primed by the HTBI set, a first-round RT-PCR was run on the TCR CDR3. TCRdb called the multiplex PCR reads again in MiXCR, with one record for every CDR3 protein. The data hold 300,000 to 400,000 distinct CDR3 sequences, with 13% observed a single time. Points from the study as a whole: A 13 V-J signature model discriminated ophthalmopathy versus stable hyperthyroidism. The model foresaw ophthalmopathy a median around 6.8 months prior to onset.

V usage is TRBV12-3 or TRBV12-4 and J usage is TRBJ2-7; D is undetermined. This sequence was found in a woman between 18 and 29 years old with Graves' hyperthyroidism. Input material: blood. CDR3 loop: CASSLASVVEQYF. CDR3 DNA: TGTGCCAGCAGCCTCGCTTCGGTAGTCGAGCAGTACTTC.